This T cell receptor beta chain was captured by sequencing in a study of T-cell reconstitution after alpha-beta-depleted transplantation in children. The study, taken as a whole, reports: Several hundred expanded graft clones reportedly gave rise to the alpha-beta T cells present about two months after transplant. Newly generated T cells supplied most T-cell counts and diversity one year post-transplant. Diversity of TCRbeta at day 60 was high in some patients, arising from surviving recipient T cells and thymic progenitors.

The library targeted TCRbeta and was prepared with unique molecular identifiers. TCRdb recomputed calls from the PCR reads with MiXCR, one row per CDR3 protein. The sample has 200,000 to 250,000 distinct CDR3 sequences; 5.5% to 7% are singletons. This CDR3 region has 15 residues. This clonotype was recorded at least ten times. Antigen specificity is unknown. The V and J genes are TRBV21-1 and TRBJ1-2. TRBV21-1 corresponds to a pseudogene. This sample comprised PBMCs, obtained before TCRalphabeta/CD19-depleted stem cell transplant. This receptor was identified in a boy aged 2 to 10 with acute lymphoblastic leukemia, due to receive a stem cell transplant. The CDR3 coding sequence is TGTGCCAGCAGCAAAGAGGAGGAAGCTAACTATGGCTACACCTTC. Protein: CASSKEEEANYGYTF.